Reported below is one T cell receptor beta chain. Its cognate antigen has yet to be identified. Per-base quality was not reported, and no clone a single base away is much larger than it. The immunoSEQ Assay, a bias-controlled multiplex PCR, was used to amplify TCRbeta CDR3 regions from genomic DNA. The authors processed their data as follows. Within the assay, amplification of reference gene primers was used to estimate how many nucleated cells each sample contained. To quantify the absolute abundance of each unique TCRbeta CDR3 rearrangement, sequence reads were collapsed and filtered. For each sample, productive Simpson clonality was calculated as the square root of Simpson's diversity index over productive rearrangements. TCRdb's version of the immuneACCESS table is confined to in-frame rearrangements and falls short of the full clone set. An unresolved V gene accounts for under half of the shortfall where checked; the remainder is of unknown origin. That table supplies the V and J calls and clone size; D and trimming were determined from the DNA. The sample records about 48,000 clones, approximately 85% of which are singletons. The top ten clonotypes cover approximately 14% of the sample.

The collaborating institutions used their own protocols to collect whole blood in K2EDTA tubes. For TCRbeta analysis, collaborator samples were shipped as frozen whole blood, as isolated PBMCs, or as DNA extracted from either sample type. These data come from a study of blood T cell repertoires in COVID-19 (dated by TCRdb to the early 2020s). For the wider study: Samples covering the acute and convalescent phases of COVID-19 were provided by collaborators in the United States, Italy and Spain. The prospective study material was composed of cDNA or gDNA derived from T cells, B-cell-depleted T cells, or PBMCs. The dataset comprised deeply sampled blood TCRbeta repertoires from subjects exposed to, actively infected with, or recovered from COVID-19. A freely available public database, intended as a resource for researchers studying the immune response to SARS-CoV-2, is where the repertoires were released. Samples were obtained from the ongoing ImmuneRACE study (first 160 participants) and from about 1,300 subjects provided by 6 global collaborators. A de-identified subject ID, COVID-19 status, age in years and sex were almost always included in the sample metadata. Where available, HLA class I and class II types were obtained from metadata supplied by the sample provider rather than from assay-based typing.

Counted from cysteine to phenylalanine, this CDR3 has 16 amino acids. CDR3 DNA only is kept here, 48 bases in frame from base 1. Clipping removes 3 bases from V and 1 base from J, with 5 as the unmatched junction base count. In the germline V gene, CDR1 corresponds to MDHEN and CDR2 to SYDVKM. The study at large found these results: Clinical and demographic metadata were provided uncurated, with the amount varying by source and participant.

Sequences were obtained from peripheral blood. The sequence was obtained from a human donor in a cohort sampled during active COVID-19. The donor label of this sample is uncertain. The chain is made from TRBV28 and TRBJ2-3; 9 junctional bases match TRBD2. The DNA sequence reads TGTGCCAGCAGTTTTTCCCGACTAGCGGGCACAGATACGCAGTATTTT. It codes for CASSFSRLAGTDTQYF.